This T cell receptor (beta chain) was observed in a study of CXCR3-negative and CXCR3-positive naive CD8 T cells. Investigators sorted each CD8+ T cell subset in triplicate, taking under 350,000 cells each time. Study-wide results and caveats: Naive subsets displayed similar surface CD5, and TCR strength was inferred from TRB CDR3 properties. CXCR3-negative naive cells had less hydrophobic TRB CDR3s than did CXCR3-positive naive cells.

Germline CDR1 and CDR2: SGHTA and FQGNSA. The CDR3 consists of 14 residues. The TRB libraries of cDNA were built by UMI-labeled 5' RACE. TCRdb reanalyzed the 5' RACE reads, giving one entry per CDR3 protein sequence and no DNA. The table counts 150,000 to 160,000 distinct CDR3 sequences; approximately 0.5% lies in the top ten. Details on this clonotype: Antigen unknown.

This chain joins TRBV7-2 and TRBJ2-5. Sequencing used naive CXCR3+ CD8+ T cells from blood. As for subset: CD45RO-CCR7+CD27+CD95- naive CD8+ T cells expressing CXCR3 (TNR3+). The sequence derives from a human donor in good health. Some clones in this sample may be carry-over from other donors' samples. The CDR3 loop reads CASSLSGNQETLYF. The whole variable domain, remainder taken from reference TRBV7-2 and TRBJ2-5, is GAGVSQSPSNKVTEKGKDVELRCDPISGHTALYWYRQSLGQGLEFLIYFQGNSAPDKSGLPSDRFSAERTGGSVSTLTIQRTQQEDSAVYLCASSLSGNQETLYFGPGTRLLVL.